This T cell receptor beta chain appears in the sequencing data of a study of blood T cell repertoires in COVID-19. As for the study in general: PBMCs, B-cell-depleted T cells, or T cells were the source of the cDNA or gDNA that made up the material.

V lost 3 bases, J lost 3 bases, and 20 bases lay in between. Germline CDR1 reads GTSNPN; CDR2 reads SVGIG (reference sequence). The CDR3 is 17 amino acids. In the study's own analysis: Reference gene primer amplification in the assay estimated nucleated cell counts. This table comes from immunoSEQ multiplex PCR, and its TCRdb copy is limited to in-frame clones, with some not included. The V and J calls and the clone size are those of that table, but D and trimming were determined from the DNA. Counted here are roughly 57,000 clones, about 87% occurring once; the ten biggest clones make up roughly 6.5%.

This clonotype was sampled from a woman aged 55-69 years with COVID-19, enrolled during active disease. The V gene is TRBV30, the J gene TRBJ1-4, with TRBD1 as a possible D gene (5 bases). The sequencing sample was made of peripheral blood. CDR3 DNA sequence: TGTGCCTGGAGCCCTTTGGGGGGGGTTCGAGCTAATGAAAAACTGTTTTTT. Translating gives CAWSPLGGVRANEKLFF.